Listed below are T cell receptor beta chains from one sample, sequenced in a study of T cell responses to AZD1222 COVID-19 vaccine. Measured with immunoSEQ multiplex PCR; TCRdb has only the in-frame clones, and not every one. The sample includes 99,000 or so clones, over 85% of them seen just once. This specimen was peripheral blood, taken on day 0 of AZD1222 vaccination. The receptors derive from an adult in good health. The CDR3 runs from the conserved cysteine through the conserved F or W. Each record gives: clone size, J gene, D gene, V gene, CDR3 protein, CDR3 DNA. A D gene is named only where the DNA matches it firmly. Where a row states a size, it is once, few, many or the class of an expanded clone; other rows omit it.

NA,TRBJ2-1,NA,TRBV7-2,CASSLVGGRTYNEQFF,TGTGCCAGCAGCTTAGTAGGTGGGAGGACCTACAATGAGCAGTTCTTC
NA,TRBJ1-2,NA,TRBV6-4,CASSERPGWNYGYTF,TGTGCCAGCAGTGAGAGGCCAGGGTGGAACTATGGCTACACCTTC
NA,TRBJ1-1,NA,TRBV11-3,CASSFRLGDTEAFF,TGTGCCAGCAGCTTCCGGTTGGGGGACACTGAAGCTTTCTTT
NA,TRBJ2-1,NA,TRBV11-3,CASSARNYNNEQFF,TGTGCCAGCAGCGCAAGAAATTACAACAATGAGCAGTTCTTC
NA,TRBJ2-5,NA,TRBV2,CASRQGTEETQYF,TGTGCCAGCAGGCAGGGAACAGAAGAGACCCAGTACTTC
once,TRBJ1-1,NA,TRBV30,CAWSEVRNTEAFF,TGTGCCTGGAGTGAAGTTAGGAACACTGAAGCTTTCTTT
NA,TRBJ2-3,NA,TRBV27,CASSLGSSRDTQYF,TGTGCCAGCAGTTTGGGTTCTTCTAGAGATACGCAGTATTTT
once,TRBJ2-7,TRBD1,TRBV2,CASSGDSYEQYF,TGTGCCAGCAGTGGGGACAGCTACGAGCAGTACTTC
once,TRBJ1-6,NA,TRBV6-6,CASSGPRPLHF,TGTGCCAGCAGCGGGCCGAGACCCCTCCACTTT
NA,TRBJ1-1,TRBD1,TRBV18,CASSPGGRDREAFF,TGTGCCAGCTCACCAGGAGGCCGGGACAGAGAAGCTTTCTTT
NA,TRBJ2-1,NA,TRBV12-3/TRBV12-4,CASRSGSEQFF,TGTGCCAGCAGGAGCGGGTCCGAGCAGTTCTTC
NA,TRBJ2-1,TRBD2,TRBV7-8,CASSPVGSGRYNEQFF,TGTGCCAGCAGTCCGGTCGGCAGCGGGAGGTACAATGAGCAGTTCTTC
once,TRBJ2-1,NA,TRBV4-2,CASSRQSNEQFF,TGTGCCAGCAGCCGACAGTCCAATGAGCAGTTCTTC
NA,TRBJ2-7,NA,TRBV3-1/TRBV3-2,CASSQDTGFHYEQYF,TGTGCCAGCAGCCAAGATACGGGGTTCCACTACGAGCAGTACTTC
NA,TRBJ2-2,TRBD2,TRBV6-5,CASSPSGTGELFF,TGTGCCAGCAGTCCTAGCGGCACCGGGGAGCTGTTTTTT
few,TRBJ1-1,NA,TRBV5-1,CASSLSWNTEAFF,TGCGCCAGCAGCTTGTCCTGGAACACTGAAGCTTTCTTT
NA,TRBJ2-1,NA,TRBV3-1/TRBV3-2,CASSQDWDEQFF,TGTGCCAGCAGCCAAGACTGGGATGAGCAGTTCTTC
NA,TRBJ2-1,TRBD1,TRBV3-1/TRBV3-2,CASRRQGANNEQFF,TGTGCCAGCAGACGACAGGGGGCCAACAATGAGCAGTTCTTC
NA,TRBJ1-6,NA,TRBV27,CASSISGVPGGSPLHF,TGTGCCAGCAGTATTTCGGGGGTACCGGGAGGTTCACCCCTCCACTTT
NA,TRBJ1-1,NA,TRBV21-1,CASSSVNAPIITRRGLTEAFF,TGTGCCAGCAGCTCCGTAAATGCCCCCATTATAACTCGCAGGGGGCTTACTGAAGCTTTCTTT
NA,TRBJ2-1,NA,TRBV24-1,CATGPPGDNEQFF,TGTGCCACCGGGCCCCCTGGTGACAATGAGCAGTTCTTC
NA,TRBJ1-5,TRBD1,TRBV6-2/TRBV6-3,CASSYYGGQVQPQHF,TGTGCCAGCAGTTACTATGGGGGACAGGTGCAGCCCCAGCATTTT
NA,TRBJ2-5,NA,TRBV4-1,CASSQVGTRETQYF,TGCGCCAGCAGCCAAGTAGGGACCCGGGAGACCCAGTACTTC
NA,TRBJ1-2,NA,TRBV5-4,CASSSRGPGNGYTF,TGTGCCAGCAGCTCGAGAGGGCCGGGGAATGGCTACACCTTC
NA,TRBJ2-7,TRBD1,TRBV7-9,CASSSPDRGFEQYF,TGTGCCAGCAGCTCCCCGGACAGGGGCTTTGAGCAGTACTTC
NA,TRBJ2-5,TRBD1,TRBV2,CASMRGQGETQYF,TGTGCCAGCATGAGGGGACAGGGAGAGACCCAGTACTTC
NA,TRBJ1-6,NA,TRBV7-2,CASSSAGSGNSPLHF,TGTGCCAGCAGCTCAGCAGGGAGTGGTAATTCACCCCTCCACTTT
NA,TRBJ2-4,TRBD1,TRBV6-1,CASSDPGQLKNIQYF,TGTGCCAGCAGTGACCCGGGACAGCTCAAAAACATTCAGTACTTC
NA,TRBJ2-3,NA,TRBV9,CASSPGSLAPSDTQYF,TGTGCCAGCAGCCCAGGCTCGCTAGCTCCCTCGGATACGCAGTATTTT
NA,TRBJ1-2,TRBD1,TRBV27,CASKAWDSYGYTF,TGTGCCAGCAAAGCATGGGACAGCTATGGCTACACCTTC
NA,TRBJ2-7,NA,TRBV5-8,CASSLDWPGTYEQYF,TGTGCCAGCAGCTTGGATTGGCCAGGAACCTACGAGCAGTACTTC
NA,TRBJ1-2,NA,TRBV30,CAWTPEGRYYGYTF,TGTGCCTGGACCCCCGAGGGCCGATACTATGGCTACACCTTC
NA,TRBJ2-3,NA,TRBV5-1,CASSLEVRGADTQYF,TGCGCCAGCAGCTTGGAGGTCAGGGGGGCAGATACGCAGTATTTT
NA,TRBJ2-5,TRBD2,TRBV27,CASSRGVLAGETQYF,TGTGCCAGCTCCCGGGGGGTATTAGCGGGAGAAACCCAGTACTTC
NA,TRBJ1-6,NA,TRBV6-6,CASSYPSPLHF,TGTGCCAGCAGTTACCCTTCACCCCTCCACTTT
once,TRBJ2-7,TRBD1,TRBV5-1,CASSLAGQGTYEQYF,TGCGCCAGCAGCTTGGCGGGACAGGGCACCTACGAGCAGTACTTC
NA,TRBJ2-2,NA,TRBV30,CAWSKSPNTGELFF,TGTGCCTGGAGTAAGAGCCCAAACACCGGGGAGCTGTTTTTT
NA,TRBJ2-3,TRBD1,TRBV9,CASSVRGDSADTQYF,TGTGCCAGCAGCGTCCGTGGGGACAGCGCAGATACGCAGTATTTT
few,TRBJ1-2,NA,TRBV7-2,CASRARRADGYTF,TGTGCCAGCAGGGCCCGGCGGGCGGATGGCTACACCTTC
NA,TRBJ1-6,TRBD1,TRBV5-4,CASTHARDSHNSPLHF,TGTGCCAGCACCCATGCCCGGGACAGTCATAATTCACCCCTCCACTTT
NA,TRBJ2-5,NA,TRBV6-2/TRBV6-3,CASSYSLQTQYF,TGTGCCAGCAGTTACTCTTTGCAGACCCAGTACTTC
NA,TRBJ2-2,NA,TRBV21-1,CASRLAVTGELFF,TGTGCCAGCAGACTAGCGGTCACCGGGGAGCTGTTTTTT
once,TRBJ2-3,NA,TRBV5-1,CASSLGGRETDTQYF,TGCGCCAGCAGCTTGGGAGGTAGGGAAACAGATACGCAGTATTTT
NA,TRBJ2-2,TRBD1,TRBV24-1,CATSERGQDATGELFF,TGTGCCACCAGTGAACGCGGACAGGATGCCACCGGGGAGCTGTTTTTT
NA,TRBJ2-1,TRBD2,TRBV3-1/TRBV3-2,CASSQGTSGTGGIEQFF,TGTGCCAGCAGCCAAGGGACTAGCGGGACCGGGGGGATTGAGCAGTTCTTC
NA,TRBJ2-5,NA,TRBV11-2,CASSLDRQQETQYF,TGTGCCAGCAGCTTAGACCGGCAGCAAGAGACCCAGTACTTC
NA,TRBJ2-2,NA,TRBV10-3,CAIGKGPTGAAGELFF,TGTGCCATCGGGAAGGGTCCGACGGGAGCTGCCGGGGAGCTGTTTTTT
NA,TRBJ2-1,NA,TRBV10-1,CASSPLGPSSYNEQFF,TGCGCCAGCAGTCCCCTGGGGCCAAGCTCCTACAATGAGCAGTTCTTC
NA,TRBJ2-7,NA,TRBV7-8,CASSPPGAGVFYEQYF,TGTGCCAGCAGCCCTCCGGGGGCGGGAGTCTTCTACGAGCAGTACTTC
medium-sized,TRBJ2-2,TRBD2,TRBV6-2/TRBV6-3,CASSSSGRATGELFF,TGTGCCAGCAGTTCTAGCGGGAGGGCCACCGGGGAGCTGTTTTTT
once,TRBJ2-3,NA,TRBV30,CAWKISGNTDTQYF,TGTGCCTGGAAAATTAGCGGAAACACAGATACGCAGTATTTT
NA,TRBJ1-2,TRBD1,TRBV7-9,CASSLRGDNIYTF,TGTGCCAGCAGCCTCAGGGGGGACAATATCTACACCTTC
NA,TRBJ2-5,NA,TRBV19,CASSTNAAKETQYF,TGTGCCAGTAGTACTAACGCGGCCAAAGAGACCCAGTACTTC
NA,TRBJ2-5,TRBD2,TRBV6-5,CASTLAGKETQYF,TGTGCCAGCACTCTAGCGGGGAAAGAGACCCAGTACTTC